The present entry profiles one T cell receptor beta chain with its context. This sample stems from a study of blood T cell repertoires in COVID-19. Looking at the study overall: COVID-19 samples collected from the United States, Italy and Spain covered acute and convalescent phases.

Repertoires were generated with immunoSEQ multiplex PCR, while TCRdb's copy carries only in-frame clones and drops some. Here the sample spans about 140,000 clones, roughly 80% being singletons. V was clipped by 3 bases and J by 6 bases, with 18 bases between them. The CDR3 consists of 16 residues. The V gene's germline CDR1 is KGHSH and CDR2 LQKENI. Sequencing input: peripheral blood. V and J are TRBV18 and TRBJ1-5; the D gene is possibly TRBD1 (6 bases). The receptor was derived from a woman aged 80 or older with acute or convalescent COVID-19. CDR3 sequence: CASSPTGRQLGQPQHF. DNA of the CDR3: TGTGCCAGCTCACCCACAGGGAGACAACTGGGTCAGCCCCAGCATTTT.